The entry below gives a single TCR beta chain sequence along with its context. Antigen unknown. The data originate from a study of shared clonotypes between healthy human individuals. Overall study findings and caveats: Researchers sampled only blood; tissue repertoires likely differ. Clonotypes shared by all four sorted-subset donors had higher generation probabilities than non-shared clonotypes.

The CDR3 contains 15 residues. CDR1 is MNHNS, CDR2 SASEGT, per germline. The V end was cut by 6 bases, the J end by 4 bases, with 16 bases between. Using immunoSEQ multiplex PCR, the repertoire was profiled, and TCRdb retains in-frame clones only, with some absent. This sample has millions of clones, with 95% found just once. The sequenced material came from naive CD4+ T cells sorted from blood. Subset of the sample: CD45RA+ positively selected. The chain is built from TRBV6-1 and TRBJ2-1; D is perhaps TRBD2 (7 bases). This TCR was recovered from a man between 18 and 35 years old in good health. CDR3 in DNA: TGTGCCAGCAGCTCAGGGGCTAGCGGTTACAATGAGCAGTTCTTC. Its protein product is CASSSGASGYNEQFF.